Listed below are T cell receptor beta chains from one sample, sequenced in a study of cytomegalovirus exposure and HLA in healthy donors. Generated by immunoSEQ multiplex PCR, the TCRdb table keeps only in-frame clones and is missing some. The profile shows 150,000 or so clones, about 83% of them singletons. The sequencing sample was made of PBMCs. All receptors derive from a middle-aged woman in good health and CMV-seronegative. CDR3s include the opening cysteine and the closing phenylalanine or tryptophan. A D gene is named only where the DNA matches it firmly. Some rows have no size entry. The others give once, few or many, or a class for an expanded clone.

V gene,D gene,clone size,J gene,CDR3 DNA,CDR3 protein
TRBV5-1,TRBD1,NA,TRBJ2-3,TGCGCCAGCAGCGGGACAGGGGCAGATACGCAGTATTTT,CASSGTGADTQYF
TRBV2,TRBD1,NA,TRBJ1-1,TGTGCCACATTAGGGACAGGGGAAACTGAAGCTTTCTTT,CATLGTGETEAFF
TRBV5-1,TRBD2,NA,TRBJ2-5,TGCGCCAGCAGCTCCGGGGGGGACGCGGAGGAGACCCAGTACTTC,CASSSGGDAEETQYF
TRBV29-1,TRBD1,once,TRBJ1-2,TGCAGCGTTGAAGCTCCGGGACAGGGGGCCTATGGCTACACCTTC,CSVEAPGQGAYGYTF
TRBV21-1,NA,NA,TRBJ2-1,TGTGCCAGCAGCGCCCCGGGACAGGGCATTCATGAGCAGTTCTTC,CASSAPGQGIHEQFF
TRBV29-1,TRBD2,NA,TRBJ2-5,TGCAGCGTTTCAAGCGGGGGGGTACTATCTGAAGAGACCCAGTACTTC,CSVSSGGVLSEETQYF
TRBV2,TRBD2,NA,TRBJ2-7,TGTGCCAGCAGGAAGACTAGCGGGGACTCCTACGAGCAGTACTTC,CASRKTSGDSYEQYF
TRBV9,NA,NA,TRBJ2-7,TGTGCCAGCAGCCCAAGGGACTGGGAGTACGAGCAGTACTTC,CASSPRDWEYEQYF
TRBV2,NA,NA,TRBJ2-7,TGTGCCAGCAGTGACAGGGCCTACGAGCAGTACTTC,CASSDRAYEQYF
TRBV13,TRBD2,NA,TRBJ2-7,TGTGCCAGCAGCTTAGAGGCGGGGGGGGACCACGAGCAGTACTTC,CASSLEAGGDHEQYF
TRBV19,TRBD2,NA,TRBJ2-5,TGTGCCAGTAGTATTCAGGCTAGCGGGAAAGAGACCCAGTACTTC,CASSIQASGKETQYF
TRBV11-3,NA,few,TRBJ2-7,TGTGCCAGCAGTTTTAGCGGAGGGCAGTACTTC,CASSFSGGQYF
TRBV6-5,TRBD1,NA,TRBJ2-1,TGTGCCAGCAGTTACTCCGGGACAGGGGGAAATGAGCAGTTCTTC,CASSYSGTGGNEQFF
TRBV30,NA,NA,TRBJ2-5,TGTGCCTGGAGTGGTGGAGGGGCACAAGAGACCCAGTACTTC,CAWSGGGAQETQYF
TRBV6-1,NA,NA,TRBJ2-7,TGTGCCACCAACCCTGATACAGGGTCCACCTACGAGCAGTACTTC,CATNPDTGSTYEQYF
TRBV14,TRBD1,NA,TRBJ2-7,TGTGCCAGCAGCCCGTTGGGACAGGGGGCGCGGTACGAGCAGTACTTC,CASSPLGQGARYEQYF
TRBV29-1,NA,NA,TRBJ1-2,TGCAGCGTTTCAGGGATTAGCACCTTC,CSVSGISTF
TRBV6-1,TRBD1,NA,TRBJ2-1,TGTGCCAGCAGTGAGGGGACAGTATACAATGAGCAGTTCTTC,CASSEGTVYNEQFF
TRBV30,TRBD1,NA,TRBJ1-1,TGTGCCTGGACTACAGGGGACACTGAAGCTTTCTTT,CAWTTGDTEAFF
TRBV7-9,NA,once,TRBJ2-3,TGTGCCGACGAGGCCCTTGTCACAGATACGCAGTATTTT,CADEALVTDTQYF
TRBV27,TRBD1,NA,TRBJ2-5,TGTGCCAGCAGTTTAATCCCGGGACAGGGGGCGACCCAGTACTTC,CASSLIPGQGATQYF
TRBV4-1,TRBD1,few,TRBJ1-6,TGCGCCAGCAGCCAAGCCGCCGGACAGGGGCGCTCCTATAATTCACCCCTCCACTTT,CASSQAAGQGRSYNSPLHF